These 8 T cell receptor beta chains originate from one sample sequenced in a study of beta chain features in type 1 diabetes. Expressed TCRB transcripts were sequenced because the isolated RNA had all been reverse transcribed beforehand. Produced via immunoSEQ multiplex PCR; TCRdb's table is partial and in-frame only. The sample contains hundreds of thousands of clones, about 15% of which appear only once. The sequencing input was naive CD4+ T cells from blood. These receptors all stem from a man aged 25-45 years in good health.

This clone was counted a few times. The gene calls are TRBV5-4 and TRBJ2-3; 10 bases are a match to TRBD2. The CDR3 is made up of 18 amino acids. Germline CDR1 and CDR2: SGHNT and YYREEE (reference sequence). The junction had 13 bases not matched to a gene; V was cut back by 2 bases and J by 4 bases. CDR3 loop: CASSFPAGGGLQADTQYF. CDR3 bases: TGTGCCAGCAGCTTCCCAGCGGGAGGGGGCCTCCAGGCAGATACGCAGTATTTT. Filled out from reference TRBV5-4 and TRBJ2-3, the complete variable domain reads ETGVTQSPTHLIKTRGQQVTLRCSSQSGHNTVSWYQQALGQGPQFIFQYYREEENGRGNFPPRFSGLQFPNYSSELNVNALELDDSALYLCASSFPAGGGLQADTQYFGPGTRLTVL.

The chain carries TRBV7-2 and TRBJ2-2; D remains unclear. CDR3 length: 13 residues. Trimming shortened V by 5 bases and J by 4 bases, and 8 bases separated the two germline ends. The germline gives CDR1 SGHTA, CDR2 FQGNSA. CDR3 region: CASSRLGTGELFF. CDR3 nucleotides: TGTGCCAGCAGCAGATTAGGCACCGGGGAGCTGTTTTTT.

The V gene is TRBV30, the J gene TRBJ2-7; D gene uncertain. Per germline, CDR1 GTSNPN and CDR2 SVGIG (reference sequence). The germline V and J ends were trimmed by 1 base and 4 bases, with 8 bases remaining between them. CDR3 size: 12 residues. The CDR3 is CAWSGESYEQYV. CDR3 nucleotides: TGTGCCTGGAGTGGGGAAAGTTACGAGCAGTACGTC.

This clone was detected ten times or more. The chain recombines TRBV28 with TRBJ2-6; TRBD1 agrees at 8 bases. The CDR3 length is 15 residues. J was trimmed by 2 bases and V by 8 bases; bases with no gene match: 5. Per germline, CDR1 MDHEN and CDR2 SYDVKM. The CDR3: CASRQGSTGANVLTF. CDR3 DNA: TGTGCCAGCCGACAGGGGAGTACTGGGGCCAACGTCCTGACTTTC.

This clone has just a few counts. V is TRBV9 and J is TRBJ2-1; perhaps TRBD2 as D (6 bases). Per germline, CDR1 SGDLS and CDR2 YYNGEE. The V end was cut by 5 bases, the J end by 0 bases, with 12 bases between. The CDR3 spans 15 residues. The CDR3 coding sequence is TGTGCCAGCAGGAGGGACTTGAGCTCCTACAATGAGCAGTTCTTC. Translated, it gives CASRRDLSSYNEQFF.

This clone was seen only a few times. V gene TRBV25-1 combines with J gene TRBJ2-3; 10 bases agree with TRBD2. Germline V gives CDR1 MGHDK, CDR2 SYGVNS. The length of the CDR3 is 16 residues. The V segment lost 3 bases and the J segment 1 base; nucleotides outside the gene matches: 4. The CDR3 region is CASSELAGVGTDTQYF. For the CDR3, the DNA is TGTGCCAGCAGTGAGCTAGCGGGAGTGGGCACAGATACGCAGTATTTT.

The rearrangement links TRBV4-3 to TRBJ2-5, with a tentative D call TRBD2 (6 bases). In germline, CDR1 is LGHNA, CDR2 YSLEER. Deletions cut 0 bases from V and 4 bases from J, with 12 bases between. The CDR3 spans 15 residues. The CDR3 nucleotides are TGCGCCAGCAGCCAAGAAGGGACTTGGGGAGAGACCCAGTACTTC. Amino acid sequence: CASSQEGTWGETQYF.

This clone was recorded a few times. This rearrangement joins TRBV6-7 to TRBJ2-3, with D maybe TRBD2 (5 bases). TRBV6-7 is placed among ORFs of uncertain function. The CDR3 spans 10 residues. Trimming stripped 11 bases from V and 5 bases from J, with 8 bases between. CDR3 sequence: CAQGGDTQYF. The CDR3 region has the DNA TGTGCCCAAGGAGGAGATACGCAGTATTTT.